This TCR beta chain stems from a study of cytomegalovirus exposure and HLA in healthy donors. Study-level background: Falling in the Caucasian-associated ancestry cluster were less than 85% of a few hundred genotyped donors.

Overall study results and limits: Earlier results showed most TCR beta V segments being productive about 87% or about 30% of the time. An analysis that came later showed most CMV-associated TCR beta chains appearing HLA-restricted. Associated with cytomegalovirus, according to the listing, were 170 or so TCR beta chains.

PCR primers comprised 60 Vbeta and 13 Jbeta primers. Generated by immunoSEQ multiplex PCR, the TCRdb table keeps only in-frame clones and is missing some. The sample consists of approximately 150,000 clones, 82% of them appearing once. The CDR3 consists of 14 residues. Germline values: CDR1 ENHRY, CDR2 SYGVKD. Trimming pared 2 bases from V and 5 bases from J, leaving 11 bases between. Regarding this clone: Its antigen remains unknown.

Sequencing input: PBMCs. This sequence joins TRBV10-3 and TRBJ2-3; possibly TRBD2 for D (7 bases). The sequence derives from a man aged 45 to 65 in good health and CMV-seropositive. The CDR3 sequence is CAISEGGGGDTQYF. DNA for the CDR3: TGTGCCATCAGTGAGGGAGGGGGGGGAGATACGCAGTATTTT.